This T cell receptor (delta chain) originates from a study of γδ T cells in repeated Plasmodium falciparum infection. Concerning this clone itself: The target antigen is unknown. With a far larger clone one base away, a read error is the likely cause. This sample includes further DNA sequences coding for the same CDR3.

TCRdb reapplied CATT to the multiplex PCR reads. The table has tens of thousands of delta-chain clones, roughly 1.9% seen once; the top ten hold 24%. The V gene's germline CDR1 is TSWWSYY and CDR2 QGS. This CDR3 contains 21 residues. V lost 7 bases and J 3 bases, leaving 36 bases between the germline ends. Bulk repertoires came from Vgamma9/Vdelta2+ or Vdelta2-negative gammadelta T cells flow-sorted from PBMC. Findings and caveats of the study: Vdelta2-negative gammadelta repertoires appeared less diverse and less shared in Malian than Australian children. In Vdelta2-negative, largely Vdelta1+, gammadelta repertoires, repeated controlled infections appeared to drive clonal selection waves.

Sequenced material: gamma-delta T cells from blood. The rearrangement joins TRDV1 to TRDJ1, with D maybe TRDD3 (5 bases). Matching the DNA to germline supplied the J gene, which TCRdb does not give. This TCR came from a pool of human donors (malaria-infected and uninfected, not separated). CDR3 protein: CALVELPGVQGMIFIPDKLIF. The CDR3 region has the DNA TGTGCTCTTGTGGAGCTCCCAGGGGTCCAAGGGATGATCTTCATACCCGATAAACTCATCTTT.